This TCR beta chain was identified in a study of tumor-infiltrating lymphocytes in primary liver carcinoma. Study background: Patients had primary liver carcinoma treated by surgical resection. Measuring about 4.2 to 10 cm across, the tumors were staged as T1-T3 N0M0. Study-wide points: Tumors and blood were compared for top-250-clone fraction, and tumors had the significantly higher value (p = 0.039).

A primer matching the constant region was used to make TCR beta cDNA from around 550 ng of total RNA. Three nested multiplex PCR rounds, a slightly modified ARM-PCR method, built the TCR beta libraries. TRBV1-TRBV30 forward and Cbeta reverse primers drove the first two roughly 10-cycle rounds. TCRdb redid the calling of the multiplex PCR reads with MiXCR, one entry per CDR3 protein. Seen here are 300,000 to 350,000 distinct CDR3 sequences, 45% to 70% observed once, and the top ten hold approximately 15%. A word on this clonotype: Its antigen is unknown. A much larger clone differs by one base, so this may be a read error.

For blood RNA, unsorted whole blood served as the source, and germline DNA was extracted too. CDR1 and CDR2 from the germline V gene are SEHNR and FQNEAQ (reference sequence). The CDR3 has 12 residues. Sequenced input: peripheral blood. This chain uses TRBV7-9 with TRBJ2-7; possible D gene TRBD2, 6 bases. The TCR was taken from a woman aged 25 to 45 with primary liver carcinoma and hepatitis B virus infection. CDR3 sequence (DNA): TGTGCCAGCGGCTTATCGGGGGACGAGCAGTACTTC. This sequence encodes CASGLSGDEQYF.